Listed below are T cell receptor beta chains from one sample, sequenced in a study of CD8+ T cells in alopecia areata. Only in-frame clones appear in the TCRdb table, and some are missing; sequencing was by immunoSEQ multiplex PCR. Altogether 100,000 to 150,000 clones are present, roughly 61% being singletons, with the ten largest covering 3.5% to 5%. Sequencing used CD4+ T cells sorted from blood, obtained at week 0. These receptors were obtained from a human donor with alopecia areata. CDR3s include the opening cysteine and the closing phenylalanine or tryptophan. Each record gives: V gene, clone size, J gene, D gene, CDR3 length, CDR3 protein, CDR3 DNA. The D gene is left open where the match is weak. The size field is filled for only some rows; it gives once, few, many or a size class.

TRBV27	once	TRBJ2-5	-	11	CASSRKETQYF	TGTGCCTCCTCCCGAAAAGAGACCCAGTACTTC
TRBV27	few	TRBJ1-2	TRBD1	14	CASSRGGAVYGYTF	TGTGCCAGCAGTAGAGGGGGCGCTGTCTATGGCTACACCTTC
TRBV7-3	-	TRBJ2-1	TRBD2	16	CASSFSTSGGYNEQFF	TGTGCCAGCAGCTTCTCAACTAGCGGGGGATACAATGAGCAGTTCTTC
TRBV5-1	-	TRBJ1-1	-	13	CASSQGQNTEAFF	TGCGCCAGCAGCCAAGGACAGAACACTGAAGCTTTCTTT
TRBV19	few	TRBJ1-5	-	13	CASSFQKNQPQHF	TGTGCCAGTAGTTTCCAGAAAAATCAGCCCCAGCATTTT
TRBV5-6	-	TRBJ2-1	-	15	CASSLGRSSYNEQFF	TGTGCCAGCAGCTTGGGCCGTAGCTCCTACAATGAGCAGTTCTTC
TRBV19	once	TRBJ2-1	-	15	CASSISRQGHNEQFF	TGTGCCAGTAGTATATCGCGGCAGGGCCACAATGAGCAGTTCTTC
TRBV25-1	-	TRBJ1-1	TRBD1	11	CASSETGRAFF	TGTGCCAGCAGTGAGACAGGGCGGGCTTTCTTT
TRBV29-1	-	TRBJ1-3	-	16	CSVEAGGETSGNTIYF	TGCAGCGTTGAAGCGGGAGGGGAGACCTCTGGAAACACCATATATTTT
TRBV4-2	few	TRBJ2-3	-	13	CASSQAGVDTQYF	TGTGCCAGCAGCCAAGCAGGGGTAGATACGCAGTATTTT
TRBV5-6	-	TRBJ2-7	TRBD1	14	CASSLTGQGNEQYF	TGTGCCAGCAGCTTGACGGGACAGGGGAACGAGCAGTACTTC
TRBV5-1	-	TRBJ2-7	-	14	CASSGSDPLREQYF	TGCGCCAGCAGCGGATCGGACCCACTGCGCGAGCAGTACTTC